A selection of T cell receptor beta chains follows, all from one sample in a study of OX40 agonist ivuxolimab in advanced cancers. This table comes from immunoSEQ multiplex PCR, and its TCRdb copy is limited to in-frame clones, with some not included. The sample has 8,500 to 13,000 clones, around 79% seen once. The sequences come from CD4+ or CD8+ T cells sorted from blood, collected in a trial of the OX40 agonist ivuxolimab. Receptors were obtained from an adult with an advanced solid tumor such as melanoma, head and neck, liver or kidney cancer. CDR3s include the opening cysteine and the closing phenylalanine or tryptophan. A D gene is named only where the DNA matches it firmly. Only part of the rows carry a size: once, few, many, or a class if the clone is expanded.

>-|TRBJ2-7|TRBV9|few
CASSSTGEQYF
TGTGCCAGCAGCTCCACTGGCGAGCAGTACTTC
>-|TRBJ2-7|TRBV19|-
CASSSGPGPRYEQYF
TGTGCCTCGTCCTCAGGTCCCGGGCCCAGGTACGAGCAGTACTTC
>-|TRBJ1-1|TRBV10-2|few
CASQPGNTEAFF
TGCGCCAGCCAGCCGGGGAACACTGAAGCTTTCTTT
>-|TRBJ1-3|TRBV19|-
CASSHPGRNSGNTIYF
TGTGCCAGTAGTCATCCGGGACGTAACTCTGGAAACACCATATATTTT
>-|TRBJ1-1|TRBV13|medium-sized
CASSLGRGSGAFF
TGTGCCAGCAGCTTAGGAAGGGGGAGCGGGGCTTTCTTT
>-|TRBJ2-7|TRBV6-1|once
CASSEWEQDSYEQYF
TGTGCCAGCAGTGAATGGGAACAGGACTCCTACGAGCAGTACTTC
>-|TRBJ1-1|TRBV5-4|-
CASSLDREIAEAFF
TGTGCCAGCAGCTTGGATCGGGAAATCGCTGAAGCTTTCTTT
>-|TRBJ1-4|TRBV28|large
CASSFEQGANEKLFF
TGTGCCAGCAGTTTCGAACAGGGAGCTAATGAAAAACTGTTTTTT
>-|TRBJ1-1|TRBV5-6|-
CASNYQWGNTEAFF
TGTGCCAGCAATTATCAATGGGGGAACACTGAAGCTTTCTTT
>-|TRBJ1-2|TRBV28|-
CVSQKAYYGYTF
TGTGTTTCCCAGAAGGCATACTATGGCTACACCTTC
>TRBD2|TRBJ2-1|TRBV29-1|few
CSVRASGSEQFF
TGCAGCGTTCGGGCTAGCGGGAGTGAGCAGTTCTTC